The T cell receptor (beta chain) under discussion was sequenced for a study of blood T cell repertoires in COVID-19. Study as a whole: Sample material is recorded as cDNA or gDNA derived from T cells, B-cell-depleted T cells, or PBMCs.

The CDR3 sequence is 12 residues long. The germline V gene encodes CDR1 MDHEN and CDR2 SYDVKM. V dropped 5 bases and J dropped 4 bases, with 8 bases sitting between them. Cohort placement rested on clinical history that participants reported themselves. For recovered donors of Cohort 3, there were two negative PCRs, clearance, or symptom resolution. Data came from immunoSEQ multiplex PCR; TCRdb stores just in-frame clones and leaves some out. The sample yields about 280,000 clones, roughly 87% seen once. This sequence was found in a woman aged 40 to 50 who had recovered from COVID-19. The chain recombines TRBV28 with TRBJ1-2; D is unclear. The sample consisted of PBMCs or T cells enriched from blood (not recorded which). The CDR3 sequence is CASSSAPYGYTF. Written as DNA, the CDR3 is TGTGCCAGCAGTAGCGCCCCCTATGGCTACACCTTC.